Sequencing of this T cell receptor beta chain was carried out in a study of cytomegalovirus exposure and HLA in healthy donors. The donors comprised healthy bone marrow donors. In this sample, this clone turned up a few times. Germline values: CDR1 SQVTM, CDR2 ANQGSEA. Between the trimmed V and J ends, which lost 5 bases and 4 bases, there was a span of 14 bases. The CDR3 extends over 13 amino acids. The PCR contained 60 Vbeta and 13 Jbeta primers. Libraries were prepared by immunoSEQ multiplex PCR; TCRdb keeps only in-frame clonotypes and omits some of them. The table records under 200,000 clones, roughly an eighth of them present only once.

The TCR sequence derives from a man in his fifties in good health and CMV-seropositive. V and J are TRBV29-1 and TRBJ1-1; D is undetermined. The source material was PBMCs. The CDR3 loop is CSVRFEGGTEAFF. CDR3 sequence (DNA): TGCAGCGTTCGTTTCGAGGGCGGCACTGAAGCTTTCTTT. The full variable domain, with the rest looked up from reference TRBV29-1 and TRBJ1-1, is SAVISQKPSRDICQRGTSLTIQCQVDSQVTMMFWYRQQPGQSLTLIATANQGSEATYESGFVIDKFPISRPNLTFSTLTVSNMSPEDSSIYLCSVRFEGGTEAFFGQGTRLTVV.